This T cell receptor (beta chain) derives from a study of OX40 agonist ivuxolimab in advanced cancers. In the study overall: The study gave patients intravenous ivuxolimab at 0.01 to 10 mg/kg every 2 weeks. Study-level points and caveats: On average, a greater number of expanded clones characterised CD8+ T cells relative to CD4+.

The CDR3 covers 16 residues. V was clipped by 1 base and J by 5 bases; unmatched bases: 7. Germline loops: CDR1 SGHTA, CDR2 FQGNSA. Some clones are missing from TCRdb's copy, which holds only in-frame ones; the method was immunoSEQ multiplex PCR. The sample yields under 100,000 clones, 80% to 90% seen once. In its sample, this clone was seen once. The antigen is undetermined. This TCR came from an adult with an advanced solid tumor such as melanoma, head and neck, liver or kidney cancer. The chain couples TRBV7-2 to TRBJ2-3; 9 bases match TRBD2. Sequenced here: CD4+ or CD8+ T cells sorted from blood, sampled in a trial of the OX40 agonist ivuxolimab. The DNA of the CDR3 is TGTGCCAGCAGCTTAGATGGCGGGAGGGCCGAAGATACGCAGTATTTT. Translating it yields CASSLDGGRAEDTQYF.